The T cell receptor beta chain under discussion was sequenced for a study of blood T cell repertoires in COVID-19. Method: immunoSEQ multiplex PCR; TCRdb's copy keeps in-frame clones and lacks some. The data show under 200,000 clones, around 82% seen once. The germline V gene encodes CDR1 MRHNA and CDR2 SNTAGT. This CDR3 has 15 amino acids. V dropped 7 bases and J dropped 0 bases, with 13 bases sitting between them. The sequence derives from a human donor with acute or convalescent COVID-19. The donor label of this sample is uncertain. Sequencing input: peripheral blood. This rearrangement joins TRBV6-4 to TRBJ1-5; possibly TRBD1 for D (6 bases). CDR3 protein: CASTQGQSSNQPQHF. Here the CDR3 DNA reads TGTGCCAGCACCCAAGGACAGTCTAGCAATCAGCCCCAGCATTTT.